The rows below give T cell receptor beta chains drawn from one sample of a study of T-cell memory formation after mild COVID-19. Using its own MiXCR run on the 5' RACE reads, TCRdb lists one record per CDR3 protein. Of fewer than 250,000 distinct CDR3 sequences listed, under 12% are singletons. The sample comprised PBMCs or a T cell subset sorted from them (not recorded which). The receptors here all came from a man between 18 and 29 years old who had mild COVID-19 (a few samples of this study predate the infection). Cell type and time point are not known. The CDR3 runs from the conserved cysteine through the conserved F or W. The D gene is left open where the match is weak. A clone size is listed for some rows: how often the clone was seen (once, few, many), or a class if it is expanded.

TRBJ2-3,TRBV5-1,few,TRBD2,TGCGCCAGCAGCTTGGTGGGGACTAGCTCAGATACGCAGTATTTT,CASSLVGTSSDTQYF
TRBJ2-5,TRBV5-1,.,.,TGCGCCAGCAGCTTGGGACAGTCCACGGAGAAAGAGACCCAGTACTTC,CASSLGQSTEKETQYF
TRBJ2-1,TRBV11-3,few,.,TGTGCCAGCAGCCCCCGAGAAGGGGCGGGTGAGCAGTTCTTC,CASSPREGAGEQFF
TRBJ2-3,TRBV5-1,many,TRBD2,TGCGCCAGCAGCTCGGGGGGAAGCACAGATACGCAGTATTTT,CASSSGGSTDTQYF
TRBJ1-1,TRBV18,few,TRBD1,TGTGCCAGCTCACCACCGTCGGGACAGGCCACTGAAGCTTTCTTT,CASSPPSGQATEAFF
TRBJ2-3,TRBV10-3,.,.,TGTGCCATCAGTGAACTTAAAACGCAGTATTTT,CAISELKTQYF
TRBJ1-2,TRBV5-4,.,.,TGTGCCAGCAGCCGCTCGGCCGGGACCTATGGCTACACCTTC,CASSRSAGTYGYTF
TRBJ2-5,TRBV18,few,.,TGTGCCAGCTCACCAACTCCAGGGGCGGGAGAGACCCAGTACTTC,CASSPTPGAGETQYF
TRBJ2-2,TRBV7-2,.,.,TGTGCCAGCAGCTTACTAGCGAACACCGGGGAGCTGTTTTTT,CASSLLANTGELFF
TRBJ2-7,TRBV12-3/TRBV12-4,many,TRBD1,TGTGCCAGCAGTTTGGGTGGCTCTCCCGGACAGGGGAACTTC,CASSLGGSPGQGNF
TRBJ1-3,TRBV13,.,TRBD1,TGTGCCAGCAGCTTAACCGACAGGGCCGGAAACACCATATATTTT,CASSLTDRAGNTIYF
TRBJ1-5,TRBV6-2/TRBV6-3,.,.,TGTGCCAGCGGGGACAATCAGCCCCAGCATTTT,CASGDNQPQHF
TRBJ2-3,TRBV4-3,.,.,TGCGCCAGCAGCCGTGGGGCCTCAGGATCCACCACAGATACGCAGTATTTT,CASSRGASGSTTDTQYF
TRBJ2-2,TRBV20-1,few,.,TGCAGTGCTAGACCTGTTTTGACAGCGAACACCGGGGAGCTGTTTTTT,CSARPVLTANTGELFF
TRBJ2-7,TRBV18,many,.,TGTGCCAGCTCACCACTCAATGACCCCTCCTACGAGCAGTACTTC,CASSPLNDPSYEQYF
TRBJ2-1,TRBV7-2,many,.,TGTGCCAGCAGCTTAGCGGCGGGCCTTTACAATGAGCAGTTCTTC,CASSLAAGLYNEQFF
TRBJ2-5,TRBV5-1,many,TRBD2,TGCGCCAGCAGCTTGGCCCGTCTAGCGGGGGGAGAGACCCAGTACTTC,CASSLARLAGGETQYF
TRBJ1-1,TRBV12-3/TRBV12-4,few,.,TGTGCCAGCAGTTTTAGGGGAGGGGAAGCTTTCTTT,CASSFRGGEAFF
TRBJ1-2,TRBV6-5,.,TRBD1,TGTGCCAGCAGTTACTCAAACCAGGGGGCTGGAGGCTACACCTTC,CASSYSNQGAGGYTF
TRBJ1-1,TRBV5-1,many,.,TGCGCCAGCAGCTTCTATATGACGAACACTGAAGCTTTCTTT,CASSFYMTNTEAFF
TRBJ2-3,TRBV27,.,TRBD2,TGTGCCAGCAGTGGATGGACTAGCGGACCCAATACGCAGTATTTT,CASSGWTSGPNTQYF
TRBJ1-5,TRBV5-1,few,.,TGCGCCAGCAGCTTGGGCTCAGGGGATCAGCCCCAGCATTTT,CASSLGSGDQPQHF
TRBJ2-7,TRBV5-1,.,TRBD1,TGCGCCAGCAGCCGGGACAGGGTTTTATACGAGCAGTACTTC,CASSRDRVLYEQYF
TRBJ2-5,TRBV3-2,few,.,TGTGCCAGCAGCCAAGAAGTCTTCCGGGACTTATTGTACCAAGAGACCCAGTACTTC,CASSQEVFRDLLYQETQYF
TRBJ1-1,TRBV6-6,.,.,TGTGCCAGCAGTTACCCAAACGCTATTGAAGCTTTCTTT,CASSYPNAIEAFF
TRBJ1-5,TRBV7-2,.,.,TGTGCCAGCAGCCCCCAGCTAGCGCGCAATCAGCCCCAGCATTTT,CASSPQLARNQPQHF
TRBJ2-5,TRBV5-4,.,.,TGTGCCAGCAGCCCTCCAGGGAAAGAGACCCAGTACTTC,CASSPPGKETQYF
TRBJ2-5,TRBV7-2,.,.,TGTGCCAGCAGATCCAGCGGGTCCCTTTATGGGACCCAGTACTTC,CASRSSGSLYGTQYF
TRBJ1-3,TRBV29-1,.,TRBD1,TGCAGCTTCTCGACAGGGCACTCTGGAAACACCATATATTTT,CSFSTGHSGNTIYF
TRBJ1-3,TRBV29-1,many,TRBD1,TGCAGCGCCGGGGACAGGGCTGGAAACACCATATATTTT,CSAGDRAGNTIYF
TRBJ2-7,TRBV6-2/TRBV6-3,few,TRBD1,TGTGCCAGCAGTTACCCCTTCACGACAGGGAACCACGAGCAGTACTTC,CASSYPFTTGNHEQYF
TRBJ2-3,TRBV19,.,.,TGTGCCAGTAGTATTTTGATCACAGATACGCAGTATTTT,CASSILITDTQYF
TRBJ1-2,TRBV7-2,.,.,TGTGCCAGCAGCTTAGAGTCCCAGGCCGGTGGCACCTTC,CASSLESQAGGTF
TRBJ2-5,TRBV7-7,.,.,TGTGCTAGCAGCTTAGGGACTCCCTCTACCCAGTACTTC,CASSLGTPSTQYF
TRBJ1-5,TRBV6-6,.,TRBD1,TGTGCCAGCAGAAGACAGGGGCCGCGTAATCAGCCCCAGCATTTT,CASRRQGPRNQPQHF
TRBJ1-2,TRBV20-1,few,.,TGCAGTGCTCCTACGGACTATGGCTACACCTTC,CSAPTDYGYTF
TRBJ1-5,TRBV27,.,.,TGTGCCAGCAGTTTATCATCGGGTTGGAGTCAGCCCCAGCATTTT,CASSLSSGWSQPQHF
TRBJ2-7,TRBV29-1,.,.,TGCAGCGTGGCTAGGGACGGGAGATCCTACGAGCAGTACTTC,CSVARDGRSYEQYF
TRBJ1-5,TRBV29-1,many,.,TGCAGCGTGGGCCGGGGCCTCAATCAGCCCCAGCATTTT,CSVGRGLNQPQHF
TRBJ1-2,TRBV10-3,.,.,TGTGCCATCAGTGATGAGGGGCAGGGCCTCTATGGCTACACCTTC,CAISDEGQGLYGYTF
TRBJ2-1,TRBV12-3/TRBV12-4,few,TRBD1,TGTGCCAGCAGATCCCCGGGACAGGGAGGTGAGCAGTTCTTC,CASRSPGQGGEQFF
TRBJ2-7,TRBV20-1,.,.,TGCAGTGCCCGAAGGGGATCCTACGAGCAGTACTTC,CSARRGSYEQYF
TRBJ2-1,TRBV14,.,TRBD2,TGTGCCAGCAGCTATAGAGCGGGGGCCCCCTTGGAGGGGCAGTTCTTC,CASSYRAGAPLEGQFF
TRBJ2-3,TRBV7-2,.,.,TGTGCCAGCAGCTTAGTCCAGGCAGGGTTGGCGGATACGCAGTATTTT,CASSLVQAGLADTQYF
TRBJ2-5,TRBV3-1,few,.,TGTGCCAGCAGCCAAGCTACAGGGACAGAGACCCAGTACTTC,CASSQATGTETQYF
TRBJ2-3,TRBV10-3,.,.,TGTGCCATCCAGGGGGGAACGGGCACAGATACGCAGTATTTT,CAIQGGTGTDTQYF
TRBJ2-1,TRBV3-1,.,.,TGTGCCAGCAGCCAGTCAACCGGGCACCCCCGGTTCTTC,CASSQSTGHPRFF
TRBJ2-1,TRBV4-3,.,.,TGCGCCAGCAGCCAAGACCCGGGACTTTTCAATGAGCAGTTCTTC,CASSQDPGLFNEQFF
TRBJ2-1,TRBV24-1,few,.,TGTGCCACCAGTGATCTGGGGCGGGGTGAGCAGTTCTTC,CATSDLGRGEQFF
TRBJ1-2,TRBV7-9,.,.,TGTGCCAGCAGCTTAGAAGGGGGAAATGGCTACACCTTC,CASSLEGGNGYTF
TRBJ2-1,TRBV5-1,.,.,TGCGCCAGCAGCTTGAACAGGGTGTCCTACAATGAGCAGTTCTTC,CASSLNRVSYNEQFF
TRBJ1-2,TRBV4-3,.,.,TGCGCCAGCAGCCAAGATAGGGATCGCGGCTACACCTTC,CASSQDRDRGYTF
TRBJ1-5,TRBV5-6,few,.,TGTGCCAGCAGCTTGGGCGGGTATAATAGCAATCAGCCCCAGCATTTT,CASSLGGYNSNQPQHF
TRBJ1-5,TRBV29-1,many,.,TGCAGCGTTGGTCTAGGGAGGGATCAGCCCCAGCATTTT,CSVGLGRDQPQHF
TRBJ1-1,TRBV20-1,few,.,TGCAGTGCCCCTATACTATACACTGAAGCTTTCTTT,CSAPILYTEAFF
TRBJ1-1,TRBV27,few,TRBD1,TGTGCCAGCAGGATCACAGGGGGGGCTTACAACACTGAAGCTTTCTTT,CASRITGGAYNTEAFF
TRBJ2-7,TRBV5-5,few,.,TGTGCCAGCAGCCCGGACGGGACCTCCTACGAGCAGTACTTC,CASSPDGTSYEQYF
TRBJ2-5,TRBV11-2,.,.,TGTGCCAGCAGCCGGGCTCGCCAAGAGACCCAGTACTTC,CASSRARQETQYF
TRBJ2-1,TRBV2,.,TRBD2,TGTGCCAGCAGCTCTTCCAGCGGGGGGGCCGGTGAGCAGTTCTTC,CASSSSSGGAGEQFF